This T cell receptor (beta chain) emerged from a study of T-cell memory formation after mild COVID-19. Findings and caveats of the study: Some responding clones appeared in pre-infection memory, suggesting cross-reactive memory joined. A second wave expanding day 15 to 37 was CD4+-biased; contracting clones were balanced.

V was cut by 7 bases and J by 1 base, with 5 bases left in between. From germline, CDR1 is MGHDK and CDR2 SYGVNS. The CDR3 consists of 12 residues. TCRdb called the 5' RACE reads again in MiXCR, with one record for every CDR3 protein. The repertoire holds more than 150,000 distinct CDR3 sequences, with approximately 18% as singletons. Many counts were recorded for this clonotype. Its antigen is not known. Sequencing was performed on PBMCs or a T cell subset sorted from them (not recorded which). The gene calls are TRBV25-1 and TRBJ1-3; D unresolved. The receptor was isolated from a man in his late teens or twenties who had mild COVID-19 (a few samples of this study predate the infection). Cell type and time point are not known. The CDR3 is CASTSSGNTIYF. CDR3 DNA: TGTGCCAGCACTTCTTCTGGAAACACCATATATTTT. Complete variable domain (other parts from reference TRBV25-1 and TRBJ1-3): EADIYQTPRYLVIGTGKKITLECSQTMGHDKMYWYQQDPGMELHLIHYSYGVNSTEKGDLSSESTVSRIRTEHFPLTLESARPSHTSQYLCASTSSGNTIYFGEGSWLTVV.